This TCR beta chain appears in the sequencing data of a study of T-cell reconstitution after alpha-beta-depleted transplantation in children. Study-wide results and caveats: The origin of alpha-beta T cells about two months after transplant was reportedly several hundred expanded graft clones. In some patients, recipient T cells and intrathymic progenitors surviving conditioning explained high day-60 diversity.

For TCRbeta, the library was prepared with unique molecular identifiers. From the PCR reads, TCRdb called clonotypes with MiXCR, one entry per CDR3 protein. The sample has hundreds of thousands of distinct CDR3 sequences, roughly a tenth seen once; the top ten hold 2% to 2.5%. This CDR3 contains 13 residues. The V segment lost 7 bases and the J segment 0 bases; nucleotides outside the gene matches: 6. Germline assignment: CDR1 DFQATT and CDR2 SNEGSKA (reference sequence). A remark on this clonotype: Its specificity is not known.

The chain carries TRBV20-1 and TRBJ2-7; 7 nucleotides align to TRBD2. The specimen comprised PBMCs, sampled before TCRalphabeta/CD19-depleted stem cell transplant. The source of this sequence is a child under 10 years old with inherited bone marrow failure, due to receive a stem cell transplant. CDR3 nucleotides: TGCAGTGTTCCGGGACTACCCTCCTACGAGCAGTACTTC. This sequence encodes CSVPGLPSYEQYF.